The 23 T cell receptor beta chains below all came from one sample that was sequenced in a study of T cell responses to AZD1222 COVID-19 vaccine. Sequencing used immunoSEQ multiplex PCR; TCRdb keeps in-frame clones, though not all of them. The data contain some 50,000 clones, over 85% of them singletons. The sequencing here drew on peripheral blood, taken 28 days after the second AZD1222 dose. The source is an adult who received the AZD1222 COVID-19 vaccine.

This clone was detected once. J is TRBJ1-1 and V is TRBV6-5, with D hard to call. Germline V gene lookup returns CDR1 MNHEY and CDR2 SVGAGI. The CDR3 length is 14 residues. Trimming cost V 0 bases and J 12 bases, with 17 bases left between them. As DNA, the CDR3 is TGTGCCAGCAGTTACTCGTCGGGAACGCGCAGTCCTTTCTTT. As protein: CASSYSSGTRSPFF.

The rearrangement uses TRBV25-1 and TRBJ1-1; D ambiguous. Germline values: CDR1 MGHDK, CDR2 SYGVNS. The CDR3 totals 14 residues. V lost 1 base, J lost 1 base, and 7 bases lay in between. Here the CDR3 DNA reads TGTGCCAGCAGTGAATTTGGGGAGAACACTGAAGCTTTCTTT. Translated: CASSEFGENTEAFF.

The chain employs TRBV6-5 and TRBJ1-3, with D possibly matching TRBD1 (5 bases). The CDR3 has 14 amino acids. The ends were cut back, 10 bases at V and 3 bases at J, with 16 bases in the middle. CDR1 is MNHEY, CDR2 SVGAGI, per germline. The CDR3 region is CATRDHSVGNTIYF. CDR3 coding DNA: TGTGCCACCCGGGACCACTCCGTTGGAAACACCATATATTTT.

The gene calls are TRBV18 and TRBJ2-3, with 10 bases aligning to TRBD2. Germline trimming cut 3 bases from V and 9 bases from J; bases unmatched to any gene: 9. This CDR3 has 15 amino acids. Germline V gene lookup returns CDR1 KGHSH and CDR2 LQKENI. The CDR3 here is CASSPPPSGRGTQYF. The CDR3 DNA sequence: TGTGCCAGCTCACCCCCCCCTAGCGGGAGAGGCACGCAGTATTTT.

The rearrangement links TRBV15 to TRBJ2-1; 9 bases line up with TRBD2. Germline CDR1 is LNHNV and CDR2 is YYDKDF (reference sequence). Germline trimming cut 3 bases from V and 0 bases from J; bases unmatched to any gene: 6. The CDR3 is 17 residues long. CDR3 residues: CATSSSLAGSSYNEQFF. CDR3 coding DNA: TGTGCCACCAGCAGCAGTCTAGCGGGGAGCTCCTACAATGAGCAGTTCTTC.

The J gene is TRBJ2-7, the V gene TRBV7-9; 11 bases are a match to TRBD2. Trimming at V came to 5 bases and at J to 5 bases, leaving 5 bases not matched to a gene. The CDR3 runs 14 residues. The germline V gene encodes CDR1 SEHNR and CDR2 FQNEAQ (reference sequence). CDR3 coding DNA: TGTGCCAGCAGCCGACTAGCGGGATTCCACGAGCAGTACTTC. Protein sequence: CASSRLAGFHEQYF.

V usage is TRBV7-2 and J usage is TRBJ1-1; TRBD1 might be the D (5 bases). The germline CDR1 and CDR2 sequences are SGHTA and FQGNSA. The V end lost 3 bases, the J end lost 8 bases, and 10 bases lay between the germline ends. The CDR3 extends over 12 amino acids. This CDR3 reads CASSFPRGEAFF. DNA for the CDR3: TGTGCCAGCAGCTTCCCTCGGGGGGAAGCTTTCTTT.

The chain couples TRBV5-5 to TRBJ1-1; D call uncertain. The length of the CDR3 is 10 residues. V was clipped by 7 bases and J by 5 bases, with 6 bases between them. The germline V gene has CDR1 SGHKS and CDR2 YYEKEE (reference sequence). The DNA of the CDR3 is TGTGCCAGCGGACGGACTGAAGCTTTCTTT. This sequence encodes CASGRTEAFF.

The chain recombines TRBV5-1 with TRBJ1-2; 7 bases are shared with TRBD1. CDR1 SGHRS and CDR2 YFSETQ come from the germline V gene. The CDR3 is 14 residues long. Trimming took 3 bases from V and 4 from J; bases not matched to a gene: 6. Written as DNA, the CDR3 is TGCGCCAGCAGCTCGGGGGACAGATCCTATGGCTACACCTTC. Amino acids: CASSSGDRSYGYTF.

The rearrangement links TRBV19 to TRBJ1-5, with 9 bases identical to TRBD1. The CDR3 sequence is 15 residues long. The germline CDR1 and CDR2 sequences are LNHDA and SQIVND (reference sequence). Unmatched junction bases numbered 7, after V lost 1 base and J lost 9 bases. For the CDR3, the DNA is TGTGCCAGTAGTATAGGGACAGGGGACAGTCGGCCCCAGCATTTT. Residues: CASSIGTGDSRPQHF.

This sequence joins TRBV7-2 and TRBJ1-2; 9 bases agree with TRBD1. The CDR3 consists of 14 residues. CDR1 and CDR2 (germline): SGHTA, FQGNSA. Losses at the gene ends were 8 bases for V and 7 bases for J; bases not matched to a gene: 11. CDR3 protein: CASVADRGITGYTF. CDR3 DNA: TGTGCCAGCGTGGCGGACAGGGGTATAACTGGCTACACCTTC.

The V gene is TRBV6-5, the J gene TRBJ1-6, with no clear D. Per the germline V gene, CDR1 is MNHEY and CDR2 is SVGAGI. This CDR3 is 15 amino acids long. The V and J ends lost 8 bases and 0 bases respectively, with 11 bases between them. Written as DNA, the CDR3 is TGTGCCAGCCTTAGAAGGAGCTCCTATAATTCACCCCTCCACTTT. It is translated as CASLRRSSYNSPLHF.

This clone has just a few counts. V and J are TRBV19 and TRBJ2-7; the D gene is possibly TRBD1 (6 bases). The V end lost 2 bases, the J end lost 1 base, and 12 bases lay between the germline ends. The CDR3 consists of 15 residues. Germline loops: CDR1 LNHDA, CDR2 SQIVND (reference sequence). DNA for the CDR3: TGTGCCAGTAGTATACGAGGGGGAGCATCCTACGAGCAGTACTTC. Translated, it gives CASSIRGGASYEQYF.

The chain uses TRBV2 and TRBJ1-5; D uncertain. This CDR3 contains 15 residues. CDR1 and CDR2 (germline): SNHLY, FYNNEI. Trimming left V 7 bases short and J 3 bases short, with 16 bases between. CDR3 DNA: TGTGCCAGCACGTTCCTAGGAGGTACCAATCAGCCCCAGCATTTT. This sequence encodes CASTFLGGTNQPQHF.

CDR3 sequence: CASSKETSAYNEQFF. CDR3 nucleotide sequence: TGTGCCAGCAGCAAGGAGACTAGCGCCTACAATGAGCAGTTCTTC. The genes are TRBV7-2 and TRBJ2-1; 8 nucleotides match TRBD2. The CDR3 has 15 amino acids. V dropped 5 bases and J dropped 2; count of bases not matched to a gene: 5. Germline V lookup: CDR1 SGHTA, CDR2 FQGNSA.

This clone was seen just once. The V gene is TRBV7-8, the J gene TRBJ2-1, with TRBD2 identical over 8 bases. V shed 4 bases and J 7 bases; nucleotides not matched to a gene: 6. The CDR3 extends over 14 amino acids. CDR1 SGHVS and CDR2 FQNEAQ come from the germline V gene. Written as DNA, the CDR3 is TGTGCCAGCAGCTCCTCCGGGACTAGGAATGAGCAGTTCTTC. As protein: CASSSSGTRNEQFF.

The rearrangement links TRBV28 to TRBJ1-5; D is possibly TRBD1 (6 bases). CDR3 size: 15 residues. Deletions cut 6 bases from V and 0 bases from J, with 12 bases between. Germline CDR1 MDHEN, CDR2 SYDVKM. The CDR3 loop reads CASRIGQYSNQPQHF. CDR3 coding DNA: TGTGCCAGCAGAATCGGACAGTATAGCAATCAGCCCCAGCATTTT.

Points on this clone: Sequence at one end of the junction differs from germline and may be a read error. The rearrangement uses TRBV5-1 and TRBJ2-3, with 7 bases matching TRBD2. CDR3 length: 17 residues. Germline V CDR1 and CDR2: SGHRS, YFSETQ. The CDR3 region has the DNA TGCGCCAGCACCTTGGCTCTCCGCGGGAGTGGGGCAGATACGCAGTATTTT. Translation: CASTLALRGSGADTQYF. Using reference TRBV5-1 and TRBJ2-3 for the parts outside the CDR3, the full variable domain is KAGVTQTPRYLIKTRGQQVTLSCSPISGHRSVSWYQQTPGQGLQFLFEYFSETQRNKGNFPGRFSGRQFSNSRSEMNVSTLELGDSALYLCASTLALRGSGADTQYFGPGTRLTVL.

The J gene is TRBJ1-1, the V gene TRBV27, with D uncertain. The CDR3 contains 15 residues. From germline, CDR1 is MNHEY and CDR2 SMNVEV (reference sequence). Trimming pared 4 bases from V and 5 bases from J, leaving 17 bases between. The DNA of the CDR3 is TGTGCCAGCAGTTGGAGGTTAGGGCGAGGGACTGAAGCTTTCTTT. Translated: CASSWRLGRGTEAFF.

This chain links TRBV9 with TRBJ2-5; 8 nucleotides match TRBD1. Losses at the gene ends were 6 bases for V and 5 bases for J; bases not matched to a gene: 6. The CDR3 extends over 13 amino acids. Germline values: CDR1 SGDLS, CDR2 YYNGEE. The DNA of the CDR3 is TGTGCCAGCAACGTCGCAGGGGGCGAGACCCAGTACTTC. It yields the protein CASNVAGGETQYF. Combining the CDR3 with reference TRBV9 and TRBJ2-5 gives the whole variable domain DSGVTQTPKHLITATGQRVTLRCSPRSGDLSVYWYQQSLDQGLQFLIQYYNGEERAKGNILERFSAQQFPDLHSELNLSSLELGDSALYFCASNVAGGETQYFGPGTRLLVL.

The J gene is TRBJ1-5, the V gene TRBV24-1; D uncertain. V was trimmed by 1 base and J by 0 bases, leaving 0 bases between them. The CDR3 totals 13 residues. Germline assignment: CDR1 KGHDR and CDR2 SFDVKD. The chain's CDR3 is CATSDFSNQPQHF. The CDR3 DNA reads TGTGCCACCAGTGATTTTAGCAATCAGCCCCAGCATTTT.

The V gene is TRBV19, the J gene TRBJ2-4, with D maybe TRBD1 (6 bases). CDR1 and CDR2 (germline): LNHDA, SQIVND (reference sequence). This CDR3 spans 16 amino acids. Trimming took off 2 bases at V and 6 bases at J, with 17 bases between the two ends. CDR3 sequence reads: CASSILIGGLPNIQYF. The CDR3 DNA follows: TGTGCCAGTAGTATACTAATTGGGGGCCTACCAAACATTCAGTACTTC.

This chain uses TRBV3-1 (or the pseudogene TRBV3-2) with TRBJ1-3; perhaps TRBD1 as D (6 bases). V was pared by 4 bases and J by 4 bases, with 17 bases between. The CDR3 is 16 residues long. Germline V gene sequence: CDR1 LGHDT, CDR2 YNNKEL (reference sequence). Written as DNA, the CDR3 is TGTGCCAGCAGCCCGTGGTTATCAGGGGTCGGAAACACCATATATTTT. Its protein product is CASSPWLSGVGNTIYF.